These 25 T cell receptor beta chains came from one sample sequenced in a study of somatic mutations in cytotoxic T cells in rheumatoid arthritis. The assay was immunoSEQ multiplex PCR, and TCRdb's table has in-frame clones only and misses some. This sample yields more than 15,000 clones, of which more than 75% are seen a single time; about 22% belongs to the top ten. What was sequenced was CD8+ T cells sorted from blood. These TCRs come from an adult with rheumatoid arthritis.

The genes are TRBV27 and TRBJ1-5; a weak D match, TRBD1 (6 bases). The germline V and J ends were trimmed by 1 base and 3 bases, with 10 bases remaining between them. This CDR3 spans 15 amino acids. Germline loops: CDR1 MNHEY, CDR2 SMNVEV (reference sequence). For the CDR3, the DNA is TGTGCCAGCAGTTTATGGGGGGCAAACAATCAGCCCCAGCATTTT. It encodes CASSLWGANNQPQHF.

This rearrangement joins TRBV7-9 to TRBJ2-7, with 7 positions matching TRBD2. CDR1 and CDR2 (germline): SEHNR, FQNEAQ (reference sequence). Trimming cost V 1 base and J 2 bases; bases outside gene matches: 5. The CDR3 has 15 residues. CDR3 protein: CASSLGTSVTYEQYF. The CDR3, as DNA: TGTGCCAGCAGCTTAGGCACTAGCGTTACCTACGAGCAGTACTTC.

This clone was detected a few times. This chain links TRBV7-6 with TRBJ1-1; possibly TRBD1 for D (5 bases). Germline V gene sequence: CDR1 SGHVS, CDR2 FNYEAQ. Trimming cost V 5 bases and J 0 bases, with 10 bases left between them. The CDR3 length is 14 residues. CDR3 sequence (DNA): TGTGCCAGCAGCCCCCGACAGTTGAACACTGAAGCTTTCTTT. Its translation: CASSPRQLNTEAFF.

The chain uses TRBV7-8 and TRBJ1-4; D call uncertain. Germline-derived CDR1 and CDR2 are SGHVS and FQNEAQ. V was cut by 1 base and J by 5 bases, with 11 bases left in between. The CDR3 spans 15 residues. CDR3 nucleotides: TGTGCCAGCAGCTTAGGGGTGGGAGCGAATGAAAAACTGTTTTTT. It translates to CASSLGVGANEKLFF.

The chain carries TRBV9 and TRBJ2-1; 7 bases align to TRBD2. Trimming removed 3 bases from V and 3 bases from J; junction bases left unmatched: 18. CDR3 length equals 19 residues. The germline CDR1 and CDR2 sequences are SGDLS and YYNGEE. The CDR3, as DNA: TGTGCCAGCAGCGATCCTCGGGCCCGTACGCGGGAGAACTACAATGAGCAGTTCTTC. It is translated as CASSDPRARTRENYNEQFF.

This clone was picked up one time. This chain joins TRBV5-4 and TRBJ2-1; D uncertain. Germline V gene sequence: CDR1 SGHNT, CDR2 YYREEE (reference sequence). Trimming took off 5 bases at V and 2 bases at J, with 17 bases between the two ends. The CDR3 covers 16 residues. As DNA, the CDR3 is TGTGCCAGCAGTAATGCCGACACGGAGACCTACAATGAGCAGTTCTTC. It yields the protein CASSNADTETYNEQFF.

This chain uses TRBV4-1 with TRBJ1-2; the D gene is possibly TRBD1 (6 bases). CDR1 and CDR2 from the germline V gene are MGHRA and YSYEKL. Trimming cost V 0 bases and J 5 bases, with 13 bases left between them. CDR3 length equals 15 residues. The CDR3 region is CASSQESSGAYGYTF. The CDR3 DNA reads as TGCGCCAGCAGCCAAGAATCTTCGGGGGCATATGGCTACACCTTC.

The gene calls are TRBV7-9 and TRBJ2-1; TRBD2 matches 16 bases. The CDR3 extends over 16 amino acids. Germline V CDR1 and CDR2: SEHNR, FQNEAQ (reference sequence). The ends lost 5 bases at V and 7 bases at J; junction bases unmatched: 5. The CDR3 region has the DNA TGTGCCAGCAGCGACGGGACTAGCGGGAGGGTAAATGAGCAGTTCTTC. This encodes CASSDGTSGRVNEQFF.

CDR3 sequence: CASSALDTGELFF. CDR3 nucleotide sequence: TGTGCCAGCAGTGCCCTAGACACCGGGGAGCTGTTTTTT. The chain uses TRBV25-1 and TRBJ2-2; D not certain. The germline V gene has CDR1 MGHDK and CDR2 SYGVNS. The ends were cut back, 4 bases at V and 3 bases at J, with 6 bases in the middle. The CDR3 is 13 amino acids.

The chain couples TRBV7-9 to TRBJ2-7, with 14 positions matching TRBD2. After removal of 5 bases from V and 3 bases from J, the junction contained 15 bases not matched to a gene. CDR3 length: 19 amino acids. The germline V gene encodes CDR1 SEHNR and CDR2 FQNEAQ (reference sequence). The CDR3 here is CASSPLVGTSGRVLYEQYF. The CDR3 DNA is TGTGCCAGCAGCCCCTTAGTGGGGACTAGCGGGAGAGTCCTCTACGAGCAGTACTTC.

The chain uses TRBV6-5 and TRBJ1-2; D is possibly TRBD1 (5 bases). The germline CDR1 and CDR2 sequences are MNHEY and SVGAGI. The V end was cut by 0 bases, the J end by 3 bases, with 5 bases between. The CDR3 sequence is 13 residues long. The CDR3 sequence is CASSYSGDYGYTF. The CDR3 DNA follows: TGTGCCAGCAGTTACTCGGGGGACTATGGCTACACCTTC.

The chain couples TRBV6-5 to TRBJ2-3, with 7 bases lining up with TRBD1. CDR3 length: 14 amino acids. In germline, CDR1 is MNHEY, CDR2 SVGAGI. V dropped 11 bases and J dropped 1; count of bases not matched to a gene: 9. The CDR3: CASTGQFGTDTQYF. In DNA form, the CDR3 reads TGTGCCTCCACGGGACAGTTCGGCACAGATACGCAGTATTTT.

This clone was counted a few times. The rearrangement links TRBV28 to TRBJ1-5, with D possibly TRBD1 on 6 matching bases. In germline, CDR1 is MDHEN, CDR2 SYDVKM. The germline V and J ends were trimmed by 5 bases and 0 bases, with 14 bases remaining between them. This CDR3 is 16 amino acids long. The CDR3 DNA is TGTGCCAGCAGTCCCGGGACATCCTTTAGCAATCAGCCCCAGCATTTT. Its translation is CASSPGTSFSNQPQHF.

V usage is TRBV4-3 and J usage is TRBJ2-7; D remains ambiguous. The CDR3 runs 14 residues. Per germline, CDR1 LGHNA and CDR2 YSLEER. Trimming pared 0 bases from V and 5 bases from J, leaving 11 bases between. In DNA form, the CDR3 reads TGCGCCAGCAGCCAAGACCCATCGGGCGACGAGCAGTACTTC. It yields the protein CASSQDPSGDEQYF.

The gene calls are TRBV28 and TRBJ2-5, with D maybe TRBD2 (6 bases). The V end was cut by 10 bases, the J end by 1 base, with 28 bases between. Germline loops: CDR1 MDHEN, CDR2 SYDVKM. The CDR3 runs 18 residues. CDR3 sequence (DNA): TGTGCCACCCAAGGGGCGGAGGAGGCTAGCGTTTTCCAAGAGACCCAGTACTTC. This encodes CATQGAEEASVFQETQYF.

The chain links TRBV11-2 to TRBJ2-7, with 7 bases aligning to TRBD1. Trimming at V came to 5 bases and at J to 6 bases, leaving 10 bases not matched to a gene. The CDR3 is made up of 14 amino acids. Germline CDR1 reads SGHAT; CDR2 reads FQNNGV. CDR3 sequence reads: CASSPYRGEAEQYF. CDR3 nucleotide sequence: TGTGCCAGCAGCCCTTACAGGGGTGAGGCCGAGCAGTACTTC.

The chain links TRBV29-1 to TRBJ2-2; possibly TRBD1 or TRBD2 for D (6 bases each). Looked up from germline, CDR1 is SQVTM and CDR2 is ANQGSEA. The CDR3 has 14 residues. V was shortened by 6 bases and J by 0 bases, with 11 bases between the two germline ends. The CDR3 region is CSVLGGSNTGELFF. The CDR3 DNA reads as TGCAGCGTCCTGGGGGGCTCGAACACCGGGGAGCTGTTTTTT.

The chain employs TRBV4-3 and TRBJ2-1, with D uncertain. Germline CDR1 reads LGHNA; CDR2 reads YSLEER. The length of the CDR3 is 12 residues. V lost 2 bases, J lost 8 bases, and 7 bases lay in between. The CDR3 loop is CASSQNWDEQFF. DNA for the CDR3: TGCGCCAGCAGCCAAAATTGGGATGAGCAGTTCTTC.

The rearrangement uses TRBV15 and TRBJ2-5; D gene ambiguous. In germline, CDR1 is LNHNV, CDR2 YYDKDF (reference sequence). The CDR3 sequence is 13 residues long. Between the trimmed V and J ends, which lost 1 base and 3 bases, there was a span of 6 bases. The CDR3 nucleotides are TGTGCCACCAGCAGAGGGGTTGAAGAGACCCAGTACTTC. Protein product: CATSRGVEETQYF.

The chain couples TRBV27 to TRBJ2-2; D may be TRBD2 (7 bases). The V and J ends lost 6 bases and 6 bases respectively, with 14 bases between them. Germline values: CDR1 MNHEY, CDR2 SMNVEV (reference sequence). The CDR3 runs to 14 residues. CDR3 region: CASRWGGAAGELFF. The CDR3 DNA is TGTGCCAGCAGATGGGGGGGCGCGGCCGGGGAGCTGTTTTTT.

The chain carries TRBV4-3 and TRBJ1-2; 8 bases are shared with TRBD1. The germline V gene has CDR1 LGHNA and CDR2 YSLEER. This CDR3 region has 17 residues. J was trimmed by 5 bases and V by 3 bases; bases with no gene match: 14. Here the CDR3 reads CASSQTAGGPAKYGYTF. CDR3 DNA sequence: TGCGCCAGCAGCCAGACGGCAGGGGGCCCCGCGAAGTATGGCTACACCTTC.

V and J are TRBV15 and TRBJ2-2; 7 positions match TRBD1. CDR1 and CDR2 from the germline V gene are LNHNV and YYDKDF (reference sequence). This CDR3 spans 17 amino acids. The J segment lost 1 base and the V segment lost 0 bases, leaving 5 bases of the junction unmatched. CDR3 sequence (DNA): TGTGCCACCAGCAGAGAACCCCACAGGGGGAACACCGGGGAGCTGTTTTTT. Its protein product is CATSREPHRGNTGELFF.

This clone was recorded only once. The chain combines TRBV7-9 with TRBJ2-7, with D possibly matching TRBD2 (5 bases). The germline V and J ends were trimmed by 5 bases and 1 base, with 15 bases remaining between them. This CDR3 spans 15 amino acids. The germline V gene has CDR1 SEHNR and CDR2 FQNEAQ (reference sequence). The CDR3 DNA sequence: TGTGCCAGCAGCCCACCGGGGTCACCTTCCTACGAGCAGTACTTC. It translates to CASSPPGSPSYEQYF.

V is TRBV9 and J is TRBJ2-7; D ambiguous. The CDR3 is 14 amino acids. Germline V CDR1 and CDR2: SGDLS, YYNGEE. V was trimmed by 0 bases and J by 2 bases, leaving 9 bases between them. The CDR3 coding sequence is TGTGCCAGCAGCGTAGCTGGTGGCCCCTACGAGCAGTACTTC. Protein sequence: CASSVAGGPYEQYF. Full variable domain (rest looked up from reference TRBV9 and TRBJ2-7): DSGVTQTPKHLITATGQRVTLRCSPRSGDLSVYWYQQSLDQGLQFLIQYYNGEERAKGNILERFSAQQFPDLHSELNLSSLELGDSALYFCASSVAGGPYEQYFGPGTRLTVT.

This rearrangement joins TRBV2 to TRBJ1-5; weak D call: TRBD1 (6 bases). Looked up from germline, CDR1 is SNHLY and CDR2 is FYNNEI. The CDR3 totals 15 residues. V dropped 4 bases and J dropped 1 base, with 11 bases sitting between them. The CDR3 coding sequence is TGTGCCAGCAGTGCCCCCGACAGGAGCAATCAGCCCCAGCATTTT. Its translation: CASSAPDRSNQPQHF.